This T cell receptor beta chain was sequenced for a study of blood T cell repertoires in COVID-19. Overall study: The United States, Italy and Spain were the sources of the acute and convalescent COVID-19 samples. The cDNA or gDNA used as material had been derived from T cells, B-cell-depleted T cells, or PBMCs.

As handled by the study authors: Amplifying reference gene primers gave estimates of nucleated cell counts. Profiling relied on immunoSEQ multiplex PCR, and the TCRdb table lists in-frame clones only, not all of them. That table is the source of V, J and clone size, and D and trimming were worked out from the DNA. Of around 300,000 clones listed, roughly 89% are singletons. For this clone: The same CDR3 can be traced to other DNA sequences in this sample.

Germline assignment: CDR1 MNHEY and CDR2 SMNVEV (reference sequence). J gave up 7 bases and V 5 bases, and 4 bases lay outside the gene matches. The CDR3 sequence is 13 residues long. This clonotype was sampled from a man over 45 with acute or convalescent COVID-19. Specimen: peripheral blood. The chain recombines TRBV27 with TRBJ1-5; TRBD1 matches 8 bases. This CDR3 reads CASSRTGYQPQHF. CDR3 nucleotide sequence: TGTGCCAGCAGTCGGACAGGGTACCAGCCCCAGCATTTT.